Listed here are 21 T cell receptor beta chains from one sample, sequenced in a study of beta chain features in type 1 diabetes. TCRB transcripts that were expressed got sequenced, as all of the isolated RNA had been reverse transcribed. The data were produced by immunoSEQ multiplex PCR, yet TCRdb's version contains in-frame clones alone and is incomplete. The sample contains 250,000 to 350,000 clones, 12% to 15% of which appear only once. The sample comprised central memory CD4+ T cells from blood. The receptors here all came from a man aged 30 to 39 in good health.

V and J are TRBV7-9 and TRBJ1-2; 7 bases match TRBD1. Germline CDR1 reads SEHNR; CDR2 reads FQNEAQ (reference sequence). V shed 6 bases, J shed 3 bases, and the junction held 13 bases outside the gene matches. CDR3 size: 16 residues. CDR3 amino acids: CASSHTRQGPYYGYTF. The CDR3 DNA reads TGTGCCAGCAGTCACACAAGACAGGGTCCCTACTATGGCTACACCTTC.

V and J are TRBV7-9 and TRBJ2-5; 8 positions agree with TRBD2. V was clipped by 2 bases and J by 2 bases; unmatched bases: 16. In germline, CDR1 is SEHNR, CDR2 FQNEAQ (reference sequence). The CDR3 consists of 19 residues. In nucleotides, the CDR3 is TGTGCCAGCAGCTTACAGCCGGGACCAGCGGGAGTGGAACAAGAGACCCAGTACTTC. Protein: CASSLQPGPAGVEQETQYF.

In its sample, this clone was seen a few times. The rearrangement links TRBV4-1 to TRBJ1-2, with 9 bases matching TRBD1. The trim removed 0 bases at V and 6 bases at J, leaving 5 bases unmatched. This CDR3 comprises 15 residues. The germline CDR1 and CDR2 sequences are MGHRA and YSYEKL. CDR3: CASSQDHGTGNGYTF. In DNA form, the CDR3 reads TGCGCCAGCAGCCAAGATCACGGGACAGGGAATGGCTACACCTTC.

The sample holds a few counts of this clone. The chain couples TRBV5-4 to TRBJ2-2; D may be TRBD2 (7 bases). Trimming took 4 bases from V and 6 from J, leaving 25 bases between them. There are 18 residues in the CDR3. Per germline, CDR1 SGHNT and CDR2 YYREEE (reference sequence). This CDR3 is CASSQDPGGGRRPGELFF. As DNA, the CDR3 is TGTGCCAGCAGCCAAGATCCCGGGGGCGGGAGAAGACCCGGGGAGCTGTTTTTT.

The chain carries TRBV15 and TRBJ1-5; D is possibly TRBD1 (5 bases). Trimming cost V 3 bases and J 3 bases, with 9 bases left between them. Germline CDR1 LNHNV, CDR2 YYDKDF (reference sequence). The CDR3 sequence is 14 residues long. DNA for the CDR3: TGTGCCACCAGCAGGACAGCGAACAATCAGCCCCAGCATTTT. Encoded protein: CATSRTANNQPQHF.

This clone has more than one count but fewer than ten. This chain uses TRBV6-1 with TRBJ2-7; 9 nucleotides line up with TRBD2. The DNA matches TRBJ2-1 better at its end, which makes the J call doubtful. The germline CDR1 and CDR2 sequences are MNHNS and SASEGT. This CDR3 spans 14 amino acids. Written as DNA, the CDR3 is TGTGCCAGCAGCCGGACTAGCGCCAGCTACGAGCAGTTCTTC. It translates to CASSRTSASYEQFF.

This clone was counted many times. This chain joins TRBV7-2 and TRBJ2-7, with D hard to call. This CDR3 has 13 amino acids. The V end lost 1 base, the J end lost 3 bases, and 7 bases lay between the germline ends. Germline V lookup: CDR1 SGHTA, CDR2 FQGNSA. CDR3 in amino acids: CASSLGPLYEQYF. CDR3 nucleotide sequence: TGTGCCAGCAGCTTAGGACCCCTCTACGAGCAGTACTTC.

This clone was found a few times. This chain connects TRBV13 to TRBJ1-4; D remains ambiguous. This CDR3 has 13 residues. V was pared by 3 bases and J by 4 bases, with 6 bases between. Germline V gene sequence: CDR1 PRHDT, CDR2 FYEKMQ (reference sequence). CDR3 loop: CASSFGRNEKLFF. CDR3 DNA: TGTGCCAGCAGCTTCGGGCGTAATGAAAAACTGTTTTTT.

V and J are TRBV7-2 and TRBJ2-3; 12 bases are shared with TRBD2. Germline V CDR1 and CDR2: SGHTA, FQGNSA. The CDR3 contains 16 residues. V shed 6 bases, J shed 4 bases, and the junction held 8 bases outside the gene matches. Written as DNA, the CDR3 is TGTGCCAGCAGACGACAGGCTAGCGGGGGGGCAGATACGCAGTATTTT. Translating it yields CASRRQASGGADTQYF. The whole variable domain, filled in from reference TRBV7-2 and TRBJ2-3, reads GAGVSQSPSNKVTEKGKDVELRCDPISGHTALYWYRQSLGQGLEFLIYFQGNSAPDKSGLPSDRFSAERTGGSVSTLTIQRTQQEDSAVYLCASRRQASGGADTQYFGPGTRLTVL.

This clone has ten or more counts. CDR3 nucleotides: TGCGCCAGCAGCCAAGAAACAGTCTCCCGCGCTTTCTTT. Its protein is CASSQETVSRAFF. This rearrangement joins TRBV4-1 to TRBJ1-1, with D unresolved. The CDR3 spans 13 residues. Deletions cut 0 bases from V and 11 bases from J, with 13 bases between. The germline gives CDR1 MGHRA, CDR2 YSYEKL.

The chain recombines TRBV7-6 with TRBJ2-5; TRBD1 agrees at 8 bases. Unmatched junction bases numbered 13, after V lost 6 bases and J lost 7 bases. This CDR3 contains 15 residues. Germline V lookup: CDR1 SGHVS, CDR2 FNYEAQ. The CDR3 sequence is CASSRPGGTSRTQYF. CDR3 coding DNA: TGTGCCAGCAGTCGACCAGGGGGCACGAGCAGGACCCAGTACTTC.

The chain couples TRBV10-3 to TRBJ2-3; 10 bases align to TRBD2. The germline V gene encodes CDR1 ENHRY and CDR2 SYGVKD. Germline trimming cut 11 bases from V and 3 bases from J; bases unmatched to any gene: 8. This CDR3 comprises 14 residues. The DNA of the CDR3 is TGTGCCTGCAGCGGGGGGGCCGCTACAGATACGCAGTATTTT. Its protein is CACSGGAATDTQYF.

This clone has just a few counts. The junction and the germline gene differ at one end; a read error may be behind it. V usage is TRBV7-2 and J usage is TRBJ2-7; tentatively, D is TRBD1 (5 bases). Germline CDR1 reads SGHTA; CDR2 reads FQGNSA. The CDR3 contains 12 residues. This CDR3 reads CASSLASKGLEF. DNA for the CDR3: TGTGCCAGCAGCTTAGCGTCTAAGGGGCTGGAATTC.

This sequence joins TRBV7-6 and TRBJ2-3; D gene unclear. The V end lost 6 bases, the J end lost 6 bases, and 10 bases lay between the germline ends. The germline V gene encodes CDR1 SGHVS and CDR2 FNYEAQ. The CDR3 runs 12 residues. CDR3 in DNA: TGTGCCAGCAGTCAAGACTTGGATACGCAGTATTTT. It specifies CASSQDLDTQYF.

The rearrangement links TRBV7-2 to TRBJ1-4; D is ambiguous. Looked up from germline, CDR1 is SGHTA and CDR2 is FQGNSA. CDR3 size: 16 residues. With 1 base removed from V and 8 bases from J, the gap between germline ends came to 17 bases. The CDR3 protein is CASSLDPPGVGEKLFF. In DNA, the CDR3 is TGTGCCAGCAGCTTAGATCCACCTGGGGTTGGGGAAAAACTGTTTTTT. Looking up the rest from reference TRBV7-2 and TRBJ1-4 gives the full variable domain: GAGVSQSPSNKVTEKGKDVELRCDPISGHTALYWYRQSLGQGLEFLIYFQGNSAPDKSGLPSDRFSAERTGGSVSTLTIQRTQQEDSAVYLCASSLDPPGVGEKLFFGSGTQLSVL.

This clone was counted a few times. The rearrangement uses TRBV7-6 and TRBJ1-6; D perhaps matches TRBD1 (5 bases). Germline V gives CDR1 SGHVS, CDR2 FNYEAQ. This CDR3 is 13 amino acids long. V lost 5 bases to trimming and J lost 8 bases, with 10 bases between them. CDR3 DNA sequence: TGTGCCAGCAGCGTTCTAGGGGATTCACCCCTCCACTTT. Protein product: CASSVLGDSPLHF.

This clone was seen ten or more times. At the DNA level, this CDR3 is encoded by other sequences in the same sample as well. This chain connects TRBV5-1 to TRBJ1-2; TRBD1 agrees at 7 bases. Germline CDR1 and CDR2: SGHRS and YFSETQ. CDR3 length equals 14 residues. After removal of 4 bases from V and 4 bases from J, the junction contained 7 bases not matched to a gene. In DNA form, the CDR3 reads TGCGCCAGCAGCCGGGAGGGACAGACCTATGGCTACACCTTC. Translated: CASSREGQTYGYTF.

This clone was counted between two and nine times. The V call is TRBV5-1, the J call TRBJ1-1; maybe TRBD1 (5 bases). Trimming stripped 2 bases from V and 1 base from J, with 9 bases between. This CDR3 comprises 14 residues. Per germline, CDR1 SGHRS and CDR2 YFSETQ. The CDR3 DNA reads as TGCGCCAGCAGCTTCCGGGACGGGAACACTGAAGCTTTCTTT. Translation: CASSFRDGNTEAFF.

This clone came up a few times. The V call is TRBV5-4, the J call TRBJ2-3; 11 bases are a match to TRBD2. The germline V gene encodes CDR1 SGHNT and CDR2 YYREEE (reference sequence). CDR3 size: 14 residues. V gave up 4 bases and J gave up 6 bases; unmatched junction bases: 4. CDR3: CASSPGLAGDTQYF. The CDR3 nucleotides are TGTGCCAGCAGCCCCGGACTAGCGGGCGATACGCAGTATTTT.

This clone was recorded a few times. A junction end diverges from the germline sequence, so it may reflect a read error. The V and J genes are TRBV7-8 and TRBJ2-7; TRBD2 might be the D (6 bases). The CDR3 is 12 amino acids. Per the germline V gene, CDR1 is SGHVS and CDR2 is FQNEAQ. The CDR3 DNA reads as TGTGCCAGCAGCTTATTAGACGCGGGGCCTATCTTC. It yields the protein CASSLLDAGPIF.

This clone was counted only a few times. V and J are TRBV27 and TRBJ2-4, with 8 bases aligning to TRBD2. Germline V lookup: CDR1 MNHEY, CDR2 SMNVEV (reference sequence). The trim removed 5 bases at V and 5 bases at J, leaving 5 bases unmatched. There are 14 residues in the CDR3. Here the CDR3 DNA reads TGTGCCAGCAGTGCTGGGACTAGGGAAAACATTCAGTACTTC. As protein: CASSAGTRENIQYF.